This entry concerns a single T cell receptor beta chain. Its antigen remains unidentified. V was shortened by 2 bases and J by 6 bases, with 17 bases between the two germline ends. The CDR3 is 16 amino acids. Germline CDR1 reads SGHAT; CDR2 reads FQNNGV. TCRdb reprocessed the RT-PCR reads with MiXCR, giving one entry per CDR3 protein. The top ten hold 10% of the sample, which has around 790,000 distinct CDR3 sequences, approximately 21% seen once. These data belong to a study of response to subunit inactivated influenza vaccine. Notes on the study in general: New T cells are recruited in small numbers by each seasonal influenza vaccination, according to the authors' suggestion.

Sequencing was performed on PBMCs from blood, taken less than 6 days after vaccination. The chain uses TRBV11-2 and TRBJ2-1, with unresolved D. This clonotype was sampled from a man aged 50 to 59 who received an inactivated influenza vaccine. The CDR3 nucleotides read TGTGCCAGCAGCTTATACGTGGCTGCAGGTTTCAATGAGCAGTTCTTC. Translation: CASSLYVAAGFNEQFF.